The 10 T cell receptor beta chains below come from one sample, sequenced in a study of blood T cell repertoires in COVID-19. Profiling relied on immunoSEQ multiplex PCR, and the TCRdb table lists in-frame clones only, not all of them. The top ten clones hold around 5.2% of a sample with roughly 250,000 clones, 83% of them seen once. Sequencing was performed on peripheral blood. The receptors shown here come from a human donor in a cohort sampled during active COVID-19.

This clone was seen a handful of times. This sample includes further DNA sequences coding for the same CDR3. The V and J genes are TRBV29-1 and TRBJ1-2; D not resolved. Germline CDR1 reads SQVTM; CDR2 reads ANQGSEA. V lost 3 bases and J lost 2, with 7 bases in between. This CDR3 region has 12 residues. As DNA, the CDR3 is TGCAGCGTTGAGGTAGAGAACTATGGCTACACCTTC. It codes for CSVEVENYGYTF.

The chain couples TRBV6-5 to TRBJ1-1, with 7 nucleotides matching TRBD1. Trimming took 7 bases from V and 6 from J; bases not matched to a gene: 11. The CDR3 runs to 14 residues. The germline gives CDR1 MNHEY, CDR2 SVGAGI. This chain's CDR3 is CASNPQQGLAEAFF. DNA for the CDR3: TGTGCCAGCAACCCACAACAGGGGCTGGCTGAAGCTTTCTTT.

The rearrangement uses TRBV19 and TRBJ2-2; perhaps TRBD1 as D (5 bases). The CDR3 has 14 amino acids. Germline lookup yields CDR1 LNHDA and CDR2 SQIVND (reference sequence). The germline V and J ends were trimmed by 9 bases and 5 bases, with 16 bases remaining between them. As DNA, the CDR3 is TGTGCCAGCTTCAGAAGGGGCGAGACCGGGGAGCTGTTTTTT. Its protein is CASFRRGETGELFF.

This clone was picked up many times. The rearrangement uses TRBV24-1 and TRBJ2-5; 11 bases fit TRBD1. The V and J ends lost 3 bases and 4 bases, in that order; junction bases with no gene match: 3. CDR1 and CDR2 (germline): KGHDR, SFDVKD. The CDR3 covers 15 residues. The CDR3 spells CATSDPGTGGETQYF. In nucleotides, the CDR3 is TGTGCCACCAGTGATCCTGGGACAGGGGGAGAGACCCAGTACTTC.

This chain connects TRBV7-9 to TRBJ2-1; TRBD2 aligns across 10 bases. Germline lookup yields CDR1 SEHNR and CDR2 FQNEAQ (reference sequence). This CDR3 has 17 residues. J lost 3 bases, V lost 7 bases, and 12 bases had no gene match. The CDR3 here is CASNGLAAEEVYNEQFF. The CDR3 nucleotides are TGTGCCAGCAACGGACTAGCGGCAGAAGAAGTCTACAATGAGCAGTTCTTC. The full variable domain, its missing parts supplied by reference TRBV7-9 and TRBJ2-1, is DTGVSQNPRHKITKRGQNVTFRCDPISEHNRLYWYRQTLGQGPEFLTYFQNEAQLEKSRLLSDRFSAERPKGSFSTLEIQRTEQGDSAMYLCASNGLAAEEVYNEQFFGPGTRLTVL.

This CDR3 is CASSQQGREKLFF. CDR3 DNA sequence: TGTGCCAGCAGCCAACAGGGTAGGGAAAAACTGTTTTTT. This chain connects TRBV7-2 to TRBJ1-4, with D possibly being TRBD1 (6 bases). The ends were cut back, 5 bases at V and 8 bases at J, with 12 bases in the middle. This CDR3 region has 13 residues. From germline, CDR1 is SGHTA and CDR2 FQGNSA.

In this sample, this clone turned up a few times. The V gene is TRBV2, the J gene TRBJ1-2, with TRBD1 identical over 9 bases. The CDR3 consists of 14 residues. Germline-derived CDR1 and CDR2 are SNHLY and FYNNEI. V shed 6 bases, J shed 4 bases, and the junction held 6 bases outside the gene matches. The CDR3 coding sequence is TGTGCCAGCAGCGGGACAGGGAACCTCTATGGCTACACCTTC. Its protein product is CASSGTGNLYGYTF.

V and J are TRBV7-2 and TRBJ2-7, with TRBD2 as a possible D gene (5 bases). V was shortened by 1 base and J by 1 base, with 14 bases between the two germline ends. Per the germline V gene, CDR1 is SGHTA and CDR2 is FQGNSA. This CDR3 has 16 residues. The CDR3 protein is CASSLVSSDSSYEQYF. CDR3 sequence (DNA): TGTGCCAGCAGCTTAGTTAGTAGCGACTCGTCCTACGAGCAGTACTTC.

The gene calls are TRBV9 and TRBJ2-7; D gene uncertain. V lost 4 bases and J lost 1, with 9 bases in between. Germline V gives CDR1 SGDLS, CDR2 YYNGEE. The CDR3 is made up of 13 amino acids. The CDR3 loop is CASSSSQSYEQYF. CDR3 sequence (DNA): TGTGCCAGCAGCTCGTCGCAGTCCTACGAGCAGTACTTC. The entire variable domain, with the rest obtained from reference TRBV9 and TRBJ2-7, is as follows: DSGVTQTPKHLITATGQRVTLRCSPRSGDLSVYWYQQSLDQGLQFLIQYYNGEERAKGNILERFSAQQFPDLHSELNLSSLELGDSALYFCASSSSQSYEQYFGPGTRLTVT.

The chain combines TRBV19 with TRBJ1-5, with TRBD1 as a possible D gene (6 bases). The CDR3 totals 17 residues. Germline V gene lookup returns CDR1 LNHDA and CDR2 SQIVND (reference sequence). V gave up 4 bases and J gave up 6 bases, with 22 bases separating them. Written as DNA, the CDR3 is TGTGCCAGTAGTACCACCGGGACAAATCACGGTGGTCAGCCCCAGCATTTT. Amino acid sequence: CASSTTGTNHGGQPQHF.